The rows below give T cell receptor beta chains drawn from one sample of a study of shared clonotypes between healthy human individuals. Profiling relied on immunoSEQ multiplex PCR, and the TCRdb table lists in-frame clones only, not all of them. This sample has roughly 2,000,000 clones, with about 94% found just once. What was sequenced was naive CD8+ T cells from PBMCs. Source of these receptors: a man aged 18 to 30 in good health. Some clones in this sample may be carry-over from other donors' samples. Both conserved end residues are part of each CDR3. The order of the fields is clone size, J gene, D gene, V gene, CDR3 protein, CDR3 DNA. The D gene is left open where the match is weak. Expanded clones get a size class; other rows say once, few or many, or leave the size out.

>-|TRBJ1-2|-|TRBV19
CASSFSNYGYTF
TGTGCCAGTAGCTTTTCTAACTATGGCTACACCTTC
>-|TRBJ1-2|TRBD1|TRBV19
CASSPIGTGDYGYTF
TGTGCCAGTAGTCCAATTGGGACAGGGGATTACGGCTACACCTTC
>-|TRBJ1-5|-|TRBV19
CASTPLKDDQPQHF
TGTGCCAGTACCCCTCTGAAGGACGATCAGCCCCAGCATTTT
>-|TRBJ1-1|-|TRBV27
CASSPTLNLGGVDTEAFF
TGTGCCAGCAGTCCGACGCTAAATCTAGGGGGGGTTGACACTGAAGCTTTCTTT
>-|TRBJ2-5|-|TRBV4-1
CASSQVTGWETQYF
TGCGCCAGCAGCCAAGTTACGGGATGGGAGACCCAGTACTTC
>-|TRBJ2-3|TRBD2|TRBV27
CASRPGLAGRDTQYF
TGTGCCAGCAGACCCGGACTAGCGGGTAGGGATACGCAGTATTTT
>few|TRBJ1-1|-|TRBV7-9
CASSQQGLAFF
TGTGCCAGCAGTCAGCAGGGGTTAGCTTTCTTT
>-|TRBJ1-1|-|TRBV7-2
CASSPKGMNTEAFF
TGTGCCAGCAGCCCAAAAGGAATGAACACTGAAGCTTTCTTT
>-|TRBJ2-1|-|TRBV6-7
CASRPGTPTPEQFF
TGTGCCAGCAGGCCCGGGACTCCTACACCTGAGCAGTTCTTC
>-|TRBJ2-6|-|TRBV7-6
CASSRVQPYSGANVLTF
TGTGCCAGCAGCAGGGTGCAACCTTACTCTGGGGCCAACGTCCTGACTTTC
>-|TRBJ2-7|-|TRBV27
CASTPSLTDLLTYEQYF
TGTGCCAGCACCCCATCGCTAACAGATCTCCTAACCTACGAGCAGTACTTC
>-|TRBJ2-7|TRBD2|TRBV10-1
CASSEQRGSRYEQYF
TGCGCCAGCAGCGAACAGCGCGGGAGTAGGTACGAGCAGTACTTC
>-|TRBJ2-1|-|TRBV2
CASKGDGPPFPFF
TGTGCCAGCAAGGGGGATGGCCCTCCCTTCCCCTTCTTC
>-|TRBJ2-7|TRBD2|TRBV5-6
CASSFSTSGSEYPLHEQYF
TGTGCCAGCAGCTTCTCGACTAGCGGGAGTGAATATCCGCTCCACGAGCAGTACTTC
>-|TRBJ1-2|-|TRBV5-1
CASSLEGSTFGGYGYTF
TGCGCCAGCAGCTTGGAAGGTTCCACATTTGGGGGGTATGGCTACACCTTC
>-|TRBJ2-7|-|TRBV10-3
CAISESVGMTSYEQYF
TGTGCCATCAGTGAGTCGGTGGGGATGACTTCCTACGAGCAGTACTTC
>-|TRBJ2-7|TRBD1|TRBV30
CAWNAGGNEQYF
TGTGCCTGGAATGCAGGGGGCAACGAGCAGTACTTC
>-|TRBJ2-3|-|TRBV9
CASSVASSRTDTQYF
TGTGCCAGCAGCGTAGCGAGCAGCCGCACAGATACGCAGTATTTT
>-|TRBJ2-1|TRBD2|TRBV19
CASSILAGVNEQFF
TGTGCCAGTAGTATTTTAGCGGGAGTAAATGAGCAGTTCTTC
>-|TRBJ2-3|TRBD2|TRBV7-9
CASSLGVAGTTDTQYF
TGTGCCAGCAGCTTAGGGGTAGCGGGAACGACAGATACGCAGTATTTT
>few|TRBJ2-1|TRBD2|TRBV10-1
CASSEGLGDNEQFF
TGCGCCAGCAGTGAAGGACTAGGGGACAATGAGCAGTTCTTC
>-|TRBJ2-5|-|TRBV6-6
CASSYGILTDETQYF
TGTGCCAGCAGTTACGGGATTCTAACCGACGAGACCCAGTACTTC
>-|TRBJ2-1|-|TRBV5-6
CASSLDGQVSYNEQFF
TGTGCCAGCAGCTTGGATGGGCAGGTATCCTACAATGAGCAGTTCTTC
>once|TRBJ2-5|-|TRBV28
CASSSTPEVDETQYF
TGTGCCAGCAGTTCTACCCCGGAAGTGGACGAGACCCAGTACTTC
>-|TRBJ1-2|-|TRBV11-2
CASSGTGNNYGYTF
TGTGCCAGCAGCGGAACAGGGAATAACTATGGCTACACCTTC
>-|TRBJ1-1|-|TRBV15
CATSSIDAPDEAFF
TGTGCCACCAGCAGTATAGATGCTCCCGATGAAGCTTTCTTT
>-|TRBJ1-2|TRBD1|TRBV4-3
CASSPWGGQSYGYTF
TGCGCCAGCAGCCCCTGGGGGGGACAGTCCTATGGCTACACCTTC
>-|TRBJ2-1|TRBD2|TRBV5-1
CASTLLASTYNEQFF
TGCGCCAGCACCTTACTAGCGAGTACCTACAATGAGCAGTTCTTC
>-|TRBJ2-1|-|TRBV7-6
CASSPRLAYNEQFF
TGTGCCAGCAGCCCACGACTAGCCTACAATGAGCAGTTCTTC
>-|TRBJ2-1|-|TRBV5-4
CASSQPDGYNEQFF
TGTGCCAGCAGCCAACCGGACGGTTACAATGAGCAGTTCTTC
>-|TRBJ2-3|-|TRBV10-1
CASSELPRPTGSTDTQYF
TGCGCCAGCAGTGAGTTACCTCGACCGACAGGAAGCACAGATACGCAGTATTTT
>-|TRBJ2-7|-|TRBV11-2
CASSLGGTGAYEQYF
TGTGCCAGCAGCTTGGGGGGTACAGGGGCCTACGAGCAGTACTTC
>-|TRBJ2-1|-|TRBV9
CASSVGRDSYNEQFF
TGTGCCAGCAGCGTAGGGCGGGACAGTTACAATGAGCAGTTCTTC
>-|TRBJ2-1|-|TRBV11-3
CASSSAGSYNEQFF
TGTGCCAGCAGCTCCGCAGGGTCCTACAATGAGCAGTTCTTC
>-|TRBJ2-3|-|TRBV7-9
CASSLVVRDLSTDTQYF
TGTGCCAGCAGCTTAGTAGTCAGGGACTTAAGCACAGATACGCAGTATTTT
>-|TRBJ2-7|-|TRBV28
CASSFGAPYRVYEQYF
TGTGCCAGCAGTTTTGGGGCCCCCTACAGGGTCTACGAGCAGTACTTC
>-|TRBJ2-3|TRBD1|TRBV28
CASSLGQGEGLDTQYF
TGTGCCAGCAGTTTAGGGCAGGGGGAAGGTTTAGATACGCAGTATTTT
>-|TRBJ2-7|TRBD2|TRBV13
CASSRLGLAGFREQYF
TGTGCCAGCAGCCGCCTGGGACTAGCGGGTTTTCGGGAGCAGTACTTC
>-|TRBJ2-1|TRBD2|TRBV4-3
CASSQDGGSLYNEQFF
TGCGCCAGCAGCCAAGATGGCGGGAGTTTGTACAATGAGCAGTTCTTC
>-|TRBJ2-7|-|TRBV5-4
CASSLAVTYEQYF
TGTGCCAGCAGCTTGGCCGTCACCTACGAGCAGTACTTC
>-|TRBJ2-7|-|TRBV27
CASSFSSTYEQYF
TGTGCCAGCAGTTTCTCCTCGACCTACGAGCAGTACTTC
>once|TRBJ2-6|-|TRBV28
CASSLTISGANVLTF
TGTGCCAGCAGTTTAACAATCTCTGGGGCCAACGTCCTGACTTTC
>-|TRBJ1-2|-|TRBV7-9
CASSLVVVKANYGYTF
TGTGCCAGCAGCTTAGTTGTAGTGAAAGCTAACTATGGCTACACCTTC
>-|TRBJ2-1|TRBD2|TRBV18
CASSPPSPSGEEQFF
TGTGCCAGCTCACCACCGTCGCCTAGCGGGGAGGAGCAGTTCTTC
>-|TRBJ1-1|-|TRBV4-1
CASSRWVDTEAFF
TGCGCCAGCAGCCGGTGGGTGGACACTGAAGCTTTCTTT
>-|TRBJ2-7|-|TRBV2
CASSVPPLAGHEQYF
TGTGCCAGCAGTGTTCCTCCCTTAGCTGGCCACGAGCAGTACTTC
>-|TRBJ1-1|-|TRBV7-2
CASSPARDTEAFF
TGTGCCAGCAGCCCCGCCCGGGATACTGAAGCTTTCTTT
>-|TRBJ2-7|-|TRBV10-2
CASSEGGIYEQYF
TGCGCCAGCAGTGAAGGAGGGATCTACGAGCAGTACTTC
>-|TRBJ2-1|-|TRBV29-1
CSVQGGGYNEQFF
TGCAGCGTTCAGGGGGGGGGCTACAATGAGCAGTTCTTC
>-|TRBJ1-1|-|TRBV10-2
CASRGGATEAFF
TGCGCCAGCAGGGGGGGAGCCACTGAAGCTTTCTTT
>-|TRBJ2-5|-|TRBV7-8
CASKLEGQETQYF
TGTGCCAGCAAACTGGAGGGGCAAGAGACCCAGTACTTC